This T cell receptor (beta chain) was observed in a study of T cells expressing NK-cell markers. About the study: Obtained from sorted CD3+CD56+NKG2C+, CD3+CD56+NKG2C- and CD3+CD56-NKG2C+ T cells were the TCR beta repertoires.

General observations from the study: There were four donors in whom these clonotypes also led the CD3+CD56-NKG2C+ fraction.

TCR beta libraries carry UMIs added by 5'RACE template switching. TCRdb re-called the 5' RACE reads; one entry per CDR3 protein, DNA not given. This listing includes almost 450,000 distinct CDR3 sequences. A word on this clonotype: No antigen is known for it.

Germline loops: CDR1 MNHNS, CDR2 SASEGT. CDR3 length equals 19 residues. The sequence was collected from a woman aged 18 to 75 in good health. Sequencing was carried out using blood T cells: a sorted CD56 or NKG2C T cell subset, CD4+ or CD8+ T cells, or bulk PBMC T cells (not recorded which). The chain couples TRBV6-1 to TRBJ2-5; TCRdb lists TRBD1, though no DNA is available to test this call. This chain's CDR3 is CASIPSVVEGQGDLQTQYF.